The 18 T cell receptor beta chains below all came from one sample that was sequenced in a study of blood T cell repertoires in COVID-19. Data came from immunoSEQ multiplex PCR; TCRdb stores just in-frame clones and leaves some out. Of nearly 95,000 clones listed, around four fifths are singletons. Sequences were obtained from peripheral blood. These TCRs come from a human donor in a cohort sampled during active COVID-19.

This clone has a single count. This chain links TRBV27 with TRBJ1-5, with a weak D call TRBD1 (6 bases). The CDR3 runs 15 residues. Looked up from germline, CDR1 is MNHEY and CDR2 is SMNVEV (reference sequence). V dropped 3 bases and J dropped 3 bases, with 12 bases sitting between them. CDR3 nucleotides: TGTGCCAGCAGTTTGGGGCAGGGGATCAATCAGCCCCAGCATTTT. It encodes CASSLGQGINQPQHF.

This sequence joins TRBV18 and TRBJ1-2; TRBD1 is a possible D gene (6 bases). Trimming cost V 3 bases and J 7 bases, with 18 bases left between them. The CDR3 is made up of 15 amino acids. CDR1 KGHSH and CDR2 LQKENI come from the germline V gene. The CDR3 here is CASSPGHREFSGYTF. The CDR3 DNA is TGTGCCAGCTCACCGGGGCACAGGGAATTTTCTGGCTACACCTTC.

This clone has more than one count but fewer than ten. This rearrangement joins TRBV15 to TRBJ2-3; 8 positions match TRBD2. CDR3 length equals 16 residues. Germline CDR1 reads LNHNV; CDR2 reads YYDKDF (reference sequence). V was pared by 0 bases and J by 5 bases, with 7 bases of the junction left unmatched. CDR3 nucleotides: TGTGCCACCAGCAGAGAGTGGCGGGGGGCCAAAGATACGCAGTATTTT. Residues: CATSREWRGAKDTQYF.

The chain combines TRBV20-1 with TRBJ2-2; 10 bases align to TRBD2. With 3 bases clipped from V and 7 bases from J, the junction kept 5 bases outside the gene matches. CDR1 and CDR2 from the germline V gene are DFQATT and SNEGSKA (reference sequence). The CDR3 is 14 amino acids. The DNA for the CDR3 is TGCAGTGCTAGTCTAGCGGGAGTGGTCGGGGAGCTGTTTTTT. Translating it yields CSASLAGVVGELFF.

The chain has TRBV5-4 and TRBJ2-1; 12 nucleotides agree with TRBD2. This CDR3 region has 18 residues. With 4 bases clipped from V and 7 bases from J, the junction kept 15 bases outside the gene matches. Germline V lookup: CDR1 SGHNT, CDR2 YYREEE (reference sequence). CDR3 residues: CASSVVGRTSGKGNEQFF. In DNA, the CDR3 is TGTGCCAGCAGCGTAGTGGGGCGGACTAGCGGGAAGGGTAATGAGCAGTTCTTC.

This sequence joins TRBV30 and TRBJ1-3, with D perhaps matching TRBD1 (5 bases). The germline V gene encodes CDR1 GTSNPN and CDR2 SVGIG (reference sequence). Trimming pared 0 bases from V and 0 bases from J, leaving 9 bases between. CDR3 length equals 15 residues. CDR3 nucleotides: TGTGCCTGGAGTGTTCAAAGGGGCTCTGGAAACACCATATATTTT. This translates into CAWSVQRGSGNTIYF.

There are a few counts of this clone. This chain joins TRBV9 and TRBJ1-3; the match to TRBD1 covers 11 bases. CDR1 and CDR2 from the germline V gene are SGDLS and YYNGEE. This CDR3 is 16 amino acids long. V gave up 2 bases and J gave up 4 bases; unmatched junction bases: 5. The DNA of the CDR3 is TGTGCCAGCAGCGTCCGGACAGGGGGCAACGGAAACACCATATATTTT. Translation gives CASSVRTGGNGNTIYF.

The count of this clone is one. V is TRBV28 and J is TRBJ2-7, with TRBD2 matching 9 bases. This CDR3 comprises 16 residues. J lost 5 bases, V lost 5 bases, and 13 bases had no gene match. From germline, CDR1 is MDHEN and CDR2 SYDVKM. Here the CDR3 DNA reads TGTGCCAGCAGTCATCCTTATAGCGGGGGAATTGACGAGCAGTACTTC. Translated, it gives CASSHPYSGGIDEQYF. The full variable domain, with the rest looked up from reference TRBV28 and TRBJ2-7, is DVKVTQSSRYLVKRTGEKVFLECVQDMDHENMFWYRQDPGLGLRLIYFSYDVKMKEKGDIPEGYSVSREKKERFSLILESASTNQTSMYLCASSHPYSGGIDEQYFGPGTRLTVT.

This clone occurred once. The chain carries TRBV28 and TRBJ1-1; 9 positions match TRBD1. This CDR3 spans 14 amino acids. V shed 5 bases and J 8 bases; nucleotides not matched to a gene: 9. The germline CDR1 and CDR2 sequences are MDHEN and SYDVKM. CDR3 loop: CASSETQGAREAFF. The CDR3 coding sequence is TGTGCCAGCAGTGAAACACAGGGGGCTAGGGAAGCTTTCTTT. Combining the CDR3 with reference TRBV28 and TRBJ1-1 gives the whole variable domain DVKVTQSSRYLVKRTGEKVFLECVQDMDHENMFWYRQDPGLGLRLIYFSYDVKMKEKGDIPEGYSVSREKKERFSLILESASTNQTSMYLCASSETQGAREAFFGQGTRLTVV.

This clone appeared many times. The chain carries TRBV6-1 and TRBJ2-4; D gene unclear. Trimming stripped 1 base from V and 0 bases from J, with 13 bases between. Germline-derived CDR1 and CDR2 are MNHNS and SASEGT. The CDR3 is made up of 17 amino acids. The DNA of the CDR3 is TGTGCCAGCAGTGAAGAGCCCTCTAACCTAGCCAAAAACATTCAGTACTTC. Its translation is CASSEEPSNLAKNIQYF.

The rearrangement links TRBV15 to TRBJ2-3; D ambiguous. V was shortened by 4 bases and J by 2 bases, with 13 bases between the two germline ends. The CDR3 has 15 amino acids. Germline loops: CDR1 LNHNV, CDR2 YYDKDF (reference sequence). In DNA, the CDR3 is TGTGCCACCAGCACAACCCTAGATTCCACAGATACGCAGTATTTT. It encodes CATSTTLDSTDTQYF.

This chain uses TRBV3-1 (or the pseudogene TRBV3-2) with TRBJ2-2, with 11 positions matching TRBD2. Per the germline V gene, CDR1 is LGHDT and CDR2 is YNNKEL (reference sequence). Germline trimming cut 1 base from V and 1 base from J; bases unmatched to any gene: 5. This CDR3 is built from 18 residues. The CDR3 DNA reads TGTGCCAGCAGCCAAGGAGTAGCGGGGGGGCTGAACACCGGGGAGCTGTTTTTT. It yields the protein CASSQGVAGGLNTGELFF.

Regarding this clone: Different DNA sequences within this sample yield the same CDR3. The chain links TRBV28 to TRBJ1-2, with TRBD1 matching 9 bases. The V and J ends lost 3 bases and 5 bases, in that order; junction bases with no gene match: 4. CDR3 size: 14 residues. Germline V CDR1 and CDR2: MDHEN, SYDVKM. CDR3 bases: TGTGCCAGCAGTTTCACAGGGGGCGGGTATGGCTACACCTTC. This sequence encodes CASSFTGGGYGYTF.

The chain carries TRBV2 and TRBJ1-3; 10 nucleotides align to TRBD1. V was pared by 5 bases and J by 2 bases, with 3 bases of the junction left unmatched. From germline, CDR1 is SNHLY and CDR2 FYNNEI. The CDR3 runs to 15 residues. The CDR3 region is CASSIDRGPGNTIYF. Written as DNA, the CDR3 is TGTGCCAGCAGTATAGACAGGGGGCCTGGAAACACCATATATTTT.

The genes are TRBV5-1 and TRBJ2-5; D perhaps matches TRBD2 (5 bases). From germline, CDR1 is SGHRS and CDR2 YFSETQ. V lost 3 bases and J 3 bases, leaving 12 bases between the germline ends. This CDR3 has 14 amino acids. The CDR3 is CASSSWTDEETQYF. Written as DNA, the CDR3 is TGCGCCAGCAGCTCCTGGACTGATGAAGAGACCCAGTACTTC. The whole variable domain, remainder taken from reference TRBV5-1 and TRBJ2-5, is KAGVTQTPRYLIKTRGQQVTLSCSPISGHRSVSWYQQTPGQGLQFLFEYFSETQRNKGNFPGRFSGRQFSNSRSEMNVSTLELGDSALYLCASSSWTDEETQYFGPGTRLLVL.

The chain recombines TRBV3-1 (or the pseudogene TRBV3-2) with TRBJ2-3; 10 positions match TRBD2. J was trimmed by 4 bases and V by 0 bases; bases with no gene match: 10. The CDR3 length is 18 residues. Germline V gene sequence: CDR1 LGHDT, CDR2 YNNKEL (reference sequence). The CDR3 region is CASSQERGQRGGADTQYF. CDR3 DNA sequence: TGTGCCAGCAGCCAAGAGAGAGGCCAGCGGGGGGGCGCAGATACGCAGTATTTT.

The CDR3 is CASKLSGTGADTQYF. CDR3 nucleotides: TGTGCCAGTAAGTTGTCCGGGACAGGGGCAGATACGCAGTATTTT. This chain connects TRBV19 to TRBJ2-3; 10 bases map to TRBD1. With V trimmed by 7 bases and J by 4 bases, 8 bases remained unmatched. Per the germline V gene, CDR1 is LNHDA and CDR2 is SQIVND (reference sequence). The CDR3 spans 15 residues.

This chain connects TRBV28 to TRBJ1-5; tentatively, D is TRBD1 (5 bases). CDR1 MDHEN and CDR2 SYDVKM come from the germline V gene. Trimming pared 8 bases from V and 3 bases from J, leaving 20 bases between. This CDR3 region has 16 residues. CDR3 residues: CASLGLGRRTNQPQHF. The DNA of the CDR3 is TGTGCCAGCTTGGGGCTTGGAAGGCGTACCAATCAGCCCCAGCATTTT.